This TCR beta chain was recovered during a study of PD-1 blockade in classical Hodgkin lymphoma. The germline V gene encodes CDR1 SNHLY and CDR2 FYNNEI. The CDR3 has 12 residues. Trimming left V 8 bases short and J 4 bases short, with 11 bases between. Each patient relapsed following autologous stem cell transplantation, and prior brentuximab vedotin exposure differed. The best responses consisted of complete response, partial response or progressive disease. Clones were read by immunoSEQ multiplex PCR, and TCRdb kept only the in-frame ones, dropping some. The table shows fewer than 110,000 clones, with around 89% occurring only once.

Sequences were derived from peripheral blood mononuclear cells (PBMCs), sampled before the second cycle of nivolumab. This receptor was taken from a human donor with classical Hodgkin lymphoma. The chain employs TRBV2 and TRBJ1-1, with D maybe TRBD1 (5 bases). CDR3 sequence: CASRGAATEAFF. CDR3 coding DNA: TGTGCCAGCCGCGGGGCAGCCACTGAAGCTTTCTTT.